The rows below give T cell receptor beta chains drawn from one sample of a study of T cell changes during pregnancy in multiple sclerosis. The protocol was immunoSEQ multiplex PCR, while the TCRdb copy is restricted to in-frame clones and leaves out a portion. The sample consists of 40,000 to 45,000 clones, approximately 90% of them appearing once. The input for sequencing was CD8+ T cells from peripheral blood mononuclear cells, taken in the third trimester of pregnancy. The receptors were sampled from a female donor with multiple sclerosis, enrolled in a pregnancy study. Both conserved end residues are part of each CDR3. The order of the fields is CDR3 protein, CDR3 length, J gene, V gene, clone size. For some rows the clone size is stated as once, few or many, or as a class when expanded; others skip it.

CDR3 protein: CASSQYREGHNEQFF
CDR3 length: 15
J gene: TRBJ2-1
V gene: TRBV4-2
clone size: few

CDR3 protein: CASALGGAGEQFF
CDR3 length: 13
J gene: TRBJ2-1
V gene: TRBV7-9
clone size: NA

CDR3 protein: CASSFQGSNQPQHF
CDR3 length: 14
J gene: TRBJ1-5
V gene: TRBV28
clone size: NA

CDR3 protein: CASSWDRGGSYEQYF
CDR3 length: 15
J gene: TRBJ2-7
V gene: TRBV28
clone size: NA

CDR3 protein: CASFQGAGEQYF
CDR3 length: 12
J gene: TRBJ2-7
V gene: TRBV6-1
clone size: NA

CDR3 protein: CASSFFGGLESSYNEQFF
CDR3 length: 18
J gene: TRBJ2-1
V gene: TRBV7-6
clone size: NA

CDR3 protein: CASSLFEELADNEQFF
CDR3 length: 16
J gene: TRBJ2-1
V gene: TRBV28
clone size: once

CDR3 protein: CASSLRGARHGYTF
CDR3 length: 14
J gene: TRBJ1-2
V gene: TRBV5-6
clone size: NA

CDR3 protein: CASSWRLAYEQYF
CDR3 length: 13
J gene: TRBJ2-7
V gene: TRBV7-2
clone size: NA

CDR3 protein: CASSFRGLRELFF
CDR3 length: 13
J gene: TRBJ2-2
V gene: TRBV7-9
clone size: NA

CDR3 protein: CASSRDWGTDTQYF
CDR3 length: 14
J gene: TRBJ2-3
V gene: TRBV28
clone size: NA

CDR3 protein: CASSPGNTEAFF
CDR3 length: 12
J gene: TRBJ1-1
V gene: TRBV13
clone size: NA

CDR3 protein: CASSLQGEYEQYF
CDR3 length: 13
J gene: TRBJ2-7
V gene: TRBV27
clone size: NA

CDR3 protein: CASSQVQGDTGELFF
CDR3 length: 15
J gene: TRBJ2-2
V gene: TRBV4-2
clone size: NA

CDR3 protein: CASSDSITDNYGYTF
CDR3 length: 15
J gene: TRBJ1-2
V gene: TRBV6-4
clone size: NA

CDR3 protein: CASSLFLGSELFF
CDR3 length: 13
J gene: TRBJ2-2
V gene: TRBV7-9
clone size: once

CDR3 protein: CASRGDSGLEKLFF
CDR3 length: 14
J gene: TRBJ1-4
V gene: TRBV27
clone size: NA

CDR3 protein: CASSDFTYEQYF
CDR3 length: 12
J gene: TRBJ2-7
V gene: TRBV6-1
clone size: once

CDR3 protein: CASSGTDPNSPLHF
CDR3 length: 14
J gene: TRBJ1-6
V gene: TRBV5-6
clone size: NA

CDR3 protein: CASSLVGPGGNEKLFF
CDR3 length: 16
J gene: TRBJ1-4
V gene: TRBV7-2
clone size: NA

CDR3 protein: CASSLLAGVTDTQYF
CDR3 length: 15
J gene: TRBJ2-3
V gene: TRBV5-6
clone size: NA

CDR3 protein: CASSTSLTGLQYEQYF
CDR3 length: 16
J gene: TRBJ2-7
V gene: TRBV28
clone size: NA

CDR3 protein: CASSEGEENYGYTF
CDR3 length: 14
J gene: TRBJ1-2
V gene: TRBV6-1
clone size: NA

CDR3 protein: CATSREGSGEPQHF
CDR3 length: 14
J gene: TRBJ1-5
V gene: TRBV15
clone size: NA

CDR3 protein: CASSLEPGAINEKLFF
CDR3 length: 16
J gene: TRBJ1-4
V gene: TRBV5-6
clone size: NA

CDR3 protein: CASSSIAGGDNEQFF
CDR3 length: 15
J gene: TRBJ2-1
V gene: TRBV7-2
clone size: NA

CDR3 protein: CASSLSGAEAFF
CDR3 length: 12
J gene: TRBJ1-1
V gene: TRBV7-9
clone size: NA

CDR3 protein: CASSEVPGLGWTGELFF
CDR3 length: 17
J gene: TRBJ2-2
V gene: TRBV5-1
clone size: once

CDR3 protein: CASSLGHRGSYEQYF
CDR3 length: 15
J gene: TRBJ2-7
V gene: TRBV11-3
clone size: NA

CDR3 protein: CASSGLAGGPVTDTQYF
CDR3 length: 17
J gene: TRBJ2-3
V gene: TRBV2
clone size: NA

CDR3 protein: CASSRDSSYEQYF
CDR3 length: 13
J gene: TRBJ2-7
V gene: TRBV7-9
clone size: NA

CDR3 protein: CASSMTGEFNNEQFF
CDR3 length: 15
J gene: TRBJ2-1
V gene: TRBV6-4
clone size: NA

CDR3 protein: CASGLVLSGHSSYNEQFF
CDR3 length: 18
J gene: TRBJ2-1
V gene: TRBV12-5
clone size: NA

CDR3 protein: CASSPPGTGQETQYF
CDR3 length: 15
J gene: TRBJ2-5
V gene: TRBV7-8
clone size: NA

CDR3 protein: CASSVFISGTELAYEQYF
CDR3 length: 18
J gene: TRBJ2-7
V gene: TRBV6-1
clone size: NA

CDR3 protein: CASSLASGGSYEQYF
CDR3 length: 15
J gene: TRBJ2-7
V gene: TRBV7-3
clone size: few

CDR3 protein: CAIRDRDILYKQYF
CDR3 length: 14
J gene: TRBJ2-7
V gene: TRBV10-3
clone size: NA

CDR3 protein: CASSQWRTEQETQYF
CDR3 length: 15
J gene: TRBJ2-5
V gene: TRBV4-3
clone size: once

CDR3 protein: CASSEGQGQEYNSPLHF
CDR3 length: 17
J gene: TRBJ1-6
V gene: TRBV2
clone size: NA

CDR3 protein: CAWQWTGGDYGYTF
CDR3 length: 14
J gene: TRBJ1-2
V gene: TRBV30
clone size: NA